The rows below give T cell receptor beta chains drawn from one sample of a study of response to subunit inactivated influenza vaccine. TCRdb fed the RT-PCR reads into MiXCR, producing one record per CDR3 protein. Of fewer than 750,000 distinct CDR3 sequences detected, 13% to 15% appear once; the ten largest clones hold 8.5% to 14%. Sequencing was performed on PBMCs from blood, taken 11 to 12 days after vaccination. The receptors derive from a man over 45 who received an inactivated influenza vaccine. Each CDR3 is given without its conserved first and last residue. Fields, in order: V gene, CDR3 length, J gene, D gene, CDR3 protein. D genes are given only for firm matches.

>TRBV7-9|10|TRBJ1-2|TRBD1
ASSSRTGVNT
>TRBV7-8|14|TRBJ2-7|-
ASSPAGFRPDYEQY
>TRBV12-3/TRBV12-4|12|TRBJ2-5|-
ASSFLDYQETQY
>TRBV24-1|11|TRBJ2-2|-
ATSALNTGELF
>TRBV15|16|TRBJ2-1|-
ATSRVPLLAASYNEQF
>TRBV3-1|13|TRBJ1-4|-
ASSQMTGTNEKLF
>TRBV30|17|TRBJ2-3|-
AWSVGLNPGLGSGDTQY
>TRBV12-3/TRBV12-4|13|TRBJ2-3|TRBD2
ASSLAGGPADTQY
>TRBV19|12|TRBJ2-3|-
ASSTSHSADTQY
>TRBV4-1|14|TRBJ2-2|-
ASSPQGTVNTGELF
>TRBV6-5|14|TRBJ2-1|-
ASSHPGPARANEQF
>TRBV18|13|TRBJ2-5|TRBD2
ASSPREGTKETQY
>TRBV28|14|TRBJ2-7|-
ASSAAGHPEPYEQY
>TRBV24-1|14|TRBJ1-6|-
ATSDLIGVWNSPLH
>TRBV5-1|12|TRBJ2-1|-
ASSLAQGFNEQF
>TRBV7-9|13|TRBJ1-4|-
ASSLPGEGDEKLF
>TRBV5-4|13|TRBJ2-2|TRBD1
ASSLVGQEAGELF
>TRBV5-1|12|TRBJ2-1|-
ASSIGGLYNEQF
>TRBV24-1|12|TRBJ2-3|-
ATSAPTAADTQY
>TRBV28|15|TRBJ1-1|-
ASTANWVRVMNTEAF
>TRBV11-2|14|TRBJ2-7|-
ASSLVQSQPPYEQY
>TRBV12-3/TRBV12-4|12|TRBJ2-5|-
ASTFGRFQETQY
>TRBV20-1|15|TRBJ2-2|TRBD2
SARDYGPSGIAGELF
>TRBV7-2|14|TRBJ1-6|TRBD1
ASSIGQGSYNSPLH
>TRBV4-2|13|TRBJ1-1|-
ASSQDWAGNTEAF